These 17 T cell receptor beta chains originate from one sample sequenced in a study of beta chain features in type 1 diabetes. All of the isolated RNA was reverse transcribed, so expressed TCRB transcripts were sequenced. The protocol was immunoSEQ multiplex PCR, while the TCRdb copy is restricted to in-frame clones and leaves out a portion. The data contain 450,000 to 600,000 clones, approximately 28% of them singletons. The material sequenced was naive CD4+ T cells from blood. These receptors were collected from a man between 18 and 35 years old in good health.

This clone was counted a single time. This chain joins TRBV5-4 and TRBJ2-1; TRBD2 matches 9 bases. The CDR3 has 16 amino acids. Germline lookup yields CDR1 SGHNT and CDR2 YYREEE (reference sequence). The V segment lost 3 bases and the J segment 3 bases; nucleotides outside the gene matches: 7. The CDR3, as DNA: TGTGCCAGCAGCTCCCCCGGGACTAGCCTCTACAATGAGCAGTTCTTC. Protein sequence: CASSSPGTSLYNEQFF.

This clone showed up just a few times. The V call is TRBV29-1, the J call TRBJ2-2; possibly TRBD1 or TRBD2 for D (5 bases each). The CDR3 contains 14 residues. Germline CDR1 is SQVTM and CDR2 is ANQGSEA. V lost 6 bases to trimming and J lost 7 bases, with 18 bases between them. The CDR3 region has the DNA TGCAGCGTCGGGACCGGACAATTTTTCGGGGAGCTGTTTTTT. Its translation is CSVGTGQFFGELFF.

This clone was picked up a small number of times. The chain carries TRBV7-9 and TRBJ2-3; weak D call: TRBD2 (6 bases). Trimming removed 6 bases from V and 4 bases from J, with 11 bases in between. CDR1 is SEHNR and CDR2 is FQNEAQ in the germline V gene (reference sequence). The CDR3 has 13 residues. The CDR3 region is CASRSRLADTQYF. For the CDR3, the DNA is TGTGCCAGCAGGTCCCGACTAGCAGATACGCAGTATTTT. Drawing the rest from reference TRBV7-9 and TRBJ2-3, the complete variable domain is DTGVSQNPRHKITKRGQNVTFRCDPISEHNRLYWYRQTLGQGPEFLTYFQNEAQLEKSRLLSDRFSAERPKGSFSTLEIQRTEQGDSAMYLCASRSRLADTQYFGPGTRLTVL.

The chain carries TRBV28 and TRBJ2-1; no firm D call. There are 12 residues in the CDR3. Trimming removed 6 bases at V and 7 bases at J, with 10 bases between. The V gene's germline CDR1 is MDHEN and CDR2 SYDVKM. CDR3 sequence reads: CASSFAENEQFF. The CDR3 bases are TGTGCCAGCAGCTTTGCGGAAAATGAGCAGTTCTTC.

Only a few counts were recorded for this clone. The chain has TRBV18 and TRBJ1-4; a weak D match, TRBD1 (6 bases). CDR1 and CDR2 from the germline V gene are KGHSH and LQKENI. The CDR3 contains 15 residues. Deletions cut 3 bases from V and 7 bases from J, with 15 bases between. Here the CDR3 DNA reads TGTGCCAGCTCACCCAACGGGGGGCTGACTGAAAAACTGTTTTTT. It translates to CASSPNGGLTEKLFF. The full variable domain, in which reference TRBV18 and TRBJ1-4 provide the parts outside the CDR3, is NAGVMQNPRHLVRRRGQEARLRCSPMKGHSHVYWYRQLPEEGLKFMVYLQKENIIDESGMPKERFSAEFPKEGPSILRIQQVVRGDSAAYFCASSPNGGLTEKLFFGSGTQLSVL.

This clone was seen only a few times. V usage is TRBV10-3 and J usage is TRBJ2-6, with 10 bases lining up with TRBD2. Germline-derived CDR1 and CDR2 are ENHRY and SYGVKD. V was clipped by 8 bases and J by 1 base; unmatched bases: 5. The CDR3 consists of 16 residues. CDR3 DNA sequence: TGTGCCATCGGAGCGGGAGGGATTTCTGGGGCCAACGTCCTGACTTTC. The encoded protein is CAIGAGGISGANVLTF.

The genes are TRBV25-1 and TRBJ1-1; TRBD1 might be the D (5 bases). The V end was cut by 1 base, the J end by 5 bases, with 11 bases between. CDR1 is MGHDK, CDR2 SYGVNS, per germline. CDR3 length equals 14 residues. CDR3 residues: CASSESGLGTEAFF. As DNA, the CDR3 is TGTGCCAGCAGTGAATCAGGGCTGGGGACTGAAGCTTTCTTT.

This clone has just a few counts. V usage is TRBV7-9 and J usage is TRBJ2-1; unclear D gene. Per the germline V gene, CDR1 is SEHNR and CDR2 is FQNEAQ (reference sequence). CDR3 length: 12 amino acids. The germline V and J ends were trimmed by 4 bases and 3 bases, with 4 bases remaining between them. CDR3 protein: CASSSNYNEQFF. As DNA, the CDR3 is TGTGCCAGCAGCTCTAACTACAATGAGCAGTTCTTC.

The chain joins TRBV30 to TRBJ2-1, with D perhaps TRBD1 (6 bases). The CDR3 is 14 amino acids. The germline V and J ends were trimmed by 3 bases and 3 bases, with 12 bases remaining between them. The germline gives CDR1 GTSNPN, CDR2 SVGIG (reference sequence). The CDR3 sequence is CAWRFGTHYNEQFF. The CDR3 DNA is TGTGCCTGGAGGTTTGGGACACACTACAATGAGCAGTTCTTC.

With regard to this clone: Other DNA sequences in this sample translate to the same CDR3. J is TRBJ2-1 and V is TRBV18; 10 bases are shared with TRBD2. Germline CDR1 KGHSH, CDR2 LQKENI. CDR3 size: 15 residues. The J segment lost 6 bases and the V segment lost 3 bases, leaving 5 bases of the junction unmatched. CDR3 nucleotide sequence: TGTGCCAGCTCACCTGGACTAGCGGAGCTCAATGAGCAGTTCTTC. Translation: CASSPGLAELNEQFF.

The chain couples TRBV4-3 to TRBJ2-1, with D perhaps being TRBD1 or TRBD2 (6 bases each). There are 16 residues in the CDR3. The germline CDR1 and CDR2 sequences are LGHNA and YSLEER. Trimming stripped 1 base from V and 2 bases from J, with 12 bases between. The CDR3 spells CASSQGGAVTYNEQFF. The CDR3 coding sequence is TGCGCCAGCAGCCAAGGGGGGGCTGTGACCTACAATGAGCAGTTCTTC.

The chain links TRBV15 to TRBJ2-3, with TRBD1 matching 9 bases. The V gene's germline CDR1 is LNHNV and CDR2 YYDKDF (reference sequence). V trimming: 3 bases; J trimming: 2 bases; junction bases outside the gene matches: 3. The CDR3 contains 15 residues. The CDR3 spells CATSRRDRATDTQYF. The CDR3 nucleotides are TGTGCCACCAGCAGGAGGGACAGGGCCACAGATACGCAGTATTTT. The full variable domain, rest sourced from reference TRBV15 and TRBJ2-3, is DAMVIQNPRYQVTQFGKPVTLSCSQTLNHNVMYWYQQKSSQAPKLLFHYYDKDFNNEADTPDNFQSRRPNTSFCFLDIRSPGLGDTAMYLCATSRRDRATDTQYFGPGTRLTVL.

In DNA, the CDR3 is TGTGCCAGCAGTTCTAGGCAGGGGAGGGTCAATGAGCAGTTCTTC. Translated: CASSSRQGRVNEQFF. The V gene is TRBV28, the J gene TRBJ2-1; perhaps TRBD2 as D (7 bases). Trimming cost V 4 bases and J 6 bases, with 16 bases left between them. Germline V gene data show CDR1 as MDHEN and CDR2 as SYDVKM. This CDR3 has 15 amino acids.

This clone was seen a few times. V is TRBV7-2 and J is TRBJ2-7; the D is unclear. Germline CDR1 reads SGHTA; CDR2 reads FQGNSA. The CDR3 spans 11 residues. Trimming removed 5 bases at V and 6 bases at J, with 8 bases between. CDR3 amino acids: CASSVSSEQYF. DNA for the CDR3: TGTGCCAGCAGCGTATCATCCGAGCAGTACTTC.

The CDR3 nucleotides read TGTGCCAGCTCACCAGCGTGGGTAGCGGGGGCCTACAATGAGCAGTTCTTC. As protein: CASSPAWVAGAYNEQFF. The V gene is TRBV18, the J gene TRBJ2-1, with TRBD2 matching 9 bases. There are 17 residues in the CDR3. The V and J ends lost 2 bases and 2 bases, in that order; junction bases with no gene match: 7. CDR1 and CDR2 (germline): KGHSH, LQKENI.

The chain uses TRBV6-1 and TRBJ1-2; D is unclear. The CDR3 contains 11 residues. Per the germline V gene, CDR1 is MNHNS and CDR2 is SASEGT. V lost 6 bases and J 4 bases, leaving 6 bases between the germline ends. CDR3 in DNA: TGTGCCAGCAGAAGTCTCTATGGCTACACCTTC. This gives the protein CASRSLYGYTF.

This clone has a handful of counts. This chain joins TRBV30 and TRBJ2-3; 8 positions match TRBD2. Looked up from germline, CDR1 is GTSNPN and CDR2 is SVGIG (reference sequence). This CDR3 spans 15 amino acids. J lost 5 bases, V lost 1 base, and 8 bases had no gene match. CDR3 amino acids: CAWSGIAGRVDTQYF. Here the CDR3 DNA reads TGTGCCTGGAGTGGTATAGCGGGACGGGTAGATACGCAGTATTTT.